The 25 T cell receptor beta chains reported below all come from one sample, sequenced in a study of T cells in Graves' hyperthyroidism and ophthalmopathy. RNA transcripts gave rise to amplified TCR beta CDR3 regions. During a first-round RT-PCR of the TCR CDR3, the HTBI primer set was used. From the multiplex PCR reads, TCRdb called clonotypes with MiXCR, one entry per CDR3 protein. The sample contains 540,000 or so distinct CDR3 sequences, 35% to 55% of which appear only once. The sample consisted of peripheral blood or thyroid tissue (not recorded which). The receptor set was obtained from an adult woman with Graves' disease, either hyperthyroidism or ophthalmopathy (not recorded which).

Ten or more counts support this clonotype. This chain connects TRBV9 to TRBJ2-2, with a tentative D call TRBD2 (5 bases). There are 14 residues in the CDR3. V was clipped by 2 bases and J by 6 bases, with 11 bases between them. In germline, CDR1 is SGDLS, CDR2 YYNGEE. Here the CDR3 DNA reads TGTGCCAGCAGCGTGTCCCCTAGCTCCGGGGAGCTGTTTTTT. Protein sequence: CASSVSPSSGELFF.

The genes are TRBV11-1 and TRBJ2-5; 7 bases are a match to TRBD1. Germline V CDR1 and CDR2: SGHAT, FQDESV (reference sequence). The CDR3 runs 17 residues. The V segment lost 6 bases and the J segment 4 bases; nucleotides outside the gene matches: 17. The CDR3 is CASSASPVDREPETQYF. CDR3 nucleotides: TGTGCCAGCAGTGCTTCCCCCGTTGACAGGGAGCCAGAGACCCAGTACTTC. The full variable domain, with the rest looked up from reference TRBV11-1 and TRBJ2-5, is EAEVAQSPRYKITEKSQAVAFWCDPISGHATLYWYRQILGQGPELLVQFQDESVVDDSQLPKDRFSAERLKGVDSTLKIQPAELGDSAMYLCASSASPVDREPETQYFGPGTRLLVL.

Regarding this clonotype: The germline gene is not matched at one end of the junction; a read error may be the cause. This chain links TRBV7-7 with TRBJ2-1; 8 bases align to TRBD2. This CDR3 spans 15 amino acids. From germline, CDR1 is SSHAT and CDR2 FNYEAQ (reference sequence). The CDR3 loop reads CASSLGAGRGNEQFF. Written as DNA, the CDR3 is TGTGCTAGCAGCTTAGGGGCCGGGAGGGGCAATGAGCAGTTCTTC.

This clonotype was seen ten or more times. The gene calls are TRBV7-9 and TRBJ2-5; TRBD1 agrees at 7 bases. Germline CDR1 and CDR2: SEHNR and FQNEAQ (reference sequence). Trimming at V came to 4 bases and at J to 0 bases, leaving 2 bases not matched to a gene. The CDR3 runs to 14 residues. CDR3 region: CASSSGQYQETQYF. Written as DNA, the CDR3 is TGTGCCAGCAGCTCGGGACAGTACCAAGAGACCCAGTACTTC.

This chain links TRBV19 with TRBJ1-5; the D gene is possibly TRBD1 (5 bases). Trimming shortened V by 3 bases and J by 4 bases, and 10 bases separated the two germline ends. The CDR3 spans 14 residues. Germline assignment: CDR1 LNHDA and CDR2 SQIVND (reference sequence). The CDR3 region is CASSIRGPNQPQHF. The DNA of the CDR3 is TGTGCCAGTAGTATTCGGGGACCTAATCAGCCCCAGCATTTT.

The V and J genes are TRBV10-3 and TRBJ2-1, with a weak D call TRBD2 (5 bases). Germline lookup yields CDR1 ENHRY and CDR2 SYGVKD. V lost 4 bases and J lost 3, with 16 bases in between. The CDR3 is 16 residues long. CDR3 loop: CAISAVAGGSYNEQFF. The CDR3 DNA sequence: TGTGCCATCAGTGCCGTTGCGGGCGGAAGCTACAATGAGCAGTTCTTC.

This clonotype has a count of ten or more. The chain joins TRBV7-2 to TRBJ1-2, with a possible D match to TRBD1 (6 bases). V dropped 5 bases and J dropped 8 bases, with 18 bases sitting between them. The V gene's germline CDR1 is SGHTA and CDR2 FQGNSA. The CDR3 extends over 14 amino acids. The CDR3 sequence is CASSPGQRIRGYTF. DNA of the CDR3: TGTGCCAGCAGCCCCGGACAGCGTATCCGAGGCTACACCTTC.

The chain employs TRBV7-9 and TRBJ1-1, with D possibly matching TRBD1 (5 bases). Germline CDR1 SEHNR, CDR2 FQNEAQ (reference sequence). Trimming took 7 bases from V and 4 from J, leaving 13 bases between them. CDR3 size: 13 residues. The CDR3: CASTPGGSTEAFF. CDR3 DNA sequence: TGTGCCAGCACCCCCGGGGGGAGCACTGAAGCTTTCTTT.

This clonotype was detected a few times. This rearrangement joins TRBV6-5 to TRBJ1-1; TRBD1 matches at 8 bases. Trimming cost V 7 bases and J 6 bases; bases outside gene matches: 13. The CDR3 spans 15 residues. CDR1 is MNHEY, CDR2 SVGAGI, per germline. The CDR3 region is CASIPGGSSNSEAFF. CDR3 in DNA: TGTGCCAGCATTCCAGGGGGCAGTTCGAATTCTGAAGCTTTCTTT.

This clonotype occurred many times. CDR3 in DNA: TGTGCCAGCAGTTTGTCAGGGGGAGGGCAGCCCCAGCATTTT. Amino acid sequence: CASSLSGGGQPQHF. This chain joins TRBV12-3 or TRBV12-4 and TRBJ1-5; the match to TRBD1 covers 7 bases. This CDR3 has 14 amino acids. The V segment lost 3 bases and the J segment 7 bases; nucleotides outside the gene matches: 6.

Many counts were recorded for this clonotype. The V and J genes are TRBV6-1 and TRBJ1-6, with D unclear. The germline V gene encodes CDR1 MNHNS and CDR2 SASEGT. CDR3 length: 16 amino acids. Between the trimmed V and J ends, which lost 3 bases and 6 bases, there was a span of 15 bases. The CDR3 region has the DNA TGTGCCAGCAGTGATCACCGGACTCTGAGTAATTCACCCCTCCACTTT. It is translated as CASSDHRTLSNSPLHF.

The chain joins TRBV7-3 to TRBJ1-1; tentative D call: TRBD1 (5 bases). This CDR3 region has 15 residues. Germline CDR1 SGHTA, CDR2 FQGTGA. Trimming pared 6 bases from V and 1 base from J, leaving 15 bases between. The CDR3 protein is CASSWGRAANTEAFF. CDR3 in DNA: TGTGCCAGCAGTTGGGGCAGGGCCGCGAACACTGAAGCTTTCTTT.

This clonotype was counted ten times or more. The chain combines TRBV5-6 with TRBJ1-2, with no clear D. V lost 3 bases, J lost 2 bases, and 8 bases lay in between. The CDR3 is 13 residues long. The V gene's germline CDR1 is SGHDT and CDR2 YYEEEE. The CDR3 sequence is CASSWRINYGYTF. As DNA, the CDR3 is TGTGCCAGCAGCTGGAGGATAAACTATGGCTACACCTTC. Based on the CDR3 plus reference TRBV5-6 and TRBJ1-2, the full variable domain is DAGVTQSPTHLIKTRGQQVTLRCSPKSGHDTVSWYQQALGQGPQFIFQYYEEEERQRGNFPDRFSGHQFPNYSSELNVNALLLGDSALYLCASSWRINYGYTFGSGTRLTVV.

To note about this clonotype: A much larger clone sits a single nucleotide away, making a read error possible. The CDR3 end shows no conserved phenylalanine or tryptophan, and so a read error is likely. This chain joins TRBV10-3 and TRBJ2-3; D is ambiguous. This CDR3 contains 11 residues. Germline V gene data show CDR1 as ENHRY and CDR2 as SYGVKD. V lost 6 bases to trimming and J lost 7 bases, with 8 bases between them. CDR3 DNA sequence: TGTGCCATCAGGTCCTCGAATACGCAGTATCTT. It encodes CAIRSSNTQYL.

This clonotype was detected ten times or more. The genes are TRBV13 and TRBJ2-5; a weak D match, TRBD2 (5 bases). V was cut by 2 bases and J by 4 bases, with 14 bases left in between. Germline V CDR1 and CDR2: PRHDT, FYEKMQ (reference sequence). The CDR3 runs 15 residues. DNA of the CDR3: TGTGCCAGCAGCTTAAAGGTGGGCGAGGGAGAGACCCAGTACTTC. Amino acids: CASSLKVGEGETQYF.

The CDR3 spells CASSVTDSGNTIYF. CDR3 DNA: TGTGCCAGCAGCGTGACAGACTCTGGAAACACCATATATTTT. The chain joins TRBV9 to TRBJ1-3; D possibly corresponds to TRBD1 (5 bases). The CDR3 is 14 residues long. Trimming left V 2 bases short and J 0 bases short, with 6 bases between. Germline-derived CDR1 and CDR2 are SGDLS and YYNGEE. Looking up the rest from reference TRBV9 and TRBJ1-3 gives the full variable domain: DSGVTQTPKHLITATGQRVTLRCSPRSGDLSVYWYQQSLDQGLQFLIQYYNGEERAKGNILERFSAQQFPDLHSELNLSSLELGDSALYFCASSVTDSGNTIYFGEGSWLTVV.

Remarks on this clonotype: One end of the junction is discordant with germline, which a read error may explain. CDR3: CASSHPGQGTGELYF. The CDR3 nucleotides read TGTGCCAGCAGCCACCCGGGACAGGGCACCGGGGAGCTGTACTTC. The chain has TRBV12-3 or TRBV12-4 and TRBJ2-7, with 9 bases that match TRBD1. The CDR3 sequence is 15 residues long.

On this clonotype itself: The junction shows a germline mismatch at one end, possibly a read error. The CDR3 nucleotides are TGTGCCAGCAGTTTTTTTGGGGGCGTTGGGGTCAACGTCCTGACTTTC. This gives the protein CASSFFGGVGVNVLTF. This rearrangement joins TRBV2 to TRBJ2-6; tentative D call: TRBD1 (6 bases). Germline V gene sequence: CDR1 SNHLY, CDR2 FYNNEI. The CDR3 is 16 residues long.

With regard to this clonotype: With a much larger clone just one base away, this may be a read error. The chain couples TRBV7-3 to TRBJ2-7; 8 positions match TRBD2. The CDR3 covers 16 residues. Germline V lookup: CDR1 SGHTA, CDR2 FQGTGA. The CDR3 DNA reads TGCGCCAGCAGCCAAAGAGGGGTAGCGGGATCCTACGAGGAGTACTTC. Translated, it gives CASSQRGVAGSYEEYF. The full variable domain, rest sourced from reference TRBV7-3 and TRBJ2-7, is GAGVSQTPSNKVTEKGKYVELRCDPISGHTALYWYRQSLGQGPEFLIYFQGTGAADDSGLPNDRFFAVRPEGSVSTLKIQRTERGDSAVYLCASSQRGVAGSYEEYFGPGTRLTVT.

This clonotype was picked up a small number of times. V and J are TRBV29-1 and TRBJ1-1; no clear D gene. Germline loops: CDR1 SQVTM, CDR2 ANQGSEA. V lost 6 bases to trimming and J lost 5 bases, with 13 bases between them. The CDR3 has 12 amino acids. CDR3 region: CSVLPGETEAFF. The CDR3 DNA reads as TGCAGCGTGCTCCCGGGTGAGACTGAAGCTTTCTTT.

The chain recombines TRBV5-1 with TRBJ2-2, with 7 bases matching TRBD2. With V trimmed by 0 bases and J by 4 bases, 9 bases remained unmatched. CDR3 length: 17 residues. Germline V gene lookup returns CDR1 SGHRS and CDR2 YFSETQ. The CDR3 nucleotides read TGCGCCAGCAGCTTGGGAGTGACGGGGGGACGCACCGGGGAGCTGTTTTTT. Encoded protein: CASSLGVTGGRTGELFF.

This clonotype was detected only once. At one of its ends the junction is not consistent with the germline gene, which may arise from a read error. This chain links TRBV2 with TRBJ2-2; 12 bases are a match to TRBD2. The CDR3 runs 17 residues. From germline, CDR1 is SNHLY and CDR2 FYNNEI. Here the CDR3 reads CASSEPTSGRTTGELSW. Written as DNA, the CDR3 is TGTGCCAGCAGTGAGCCCACTAGCGGGAGGACCACCGGGGAGCTGTCTTGG.

With regard to this clonotype: Without the conserved terminal phenylalanine or tryptophan, this CDR3 likely stems from a read error. The limits of the CDR3 on the DNA are not certain, so only TCRdb's listed CDR3 is given. The CDR3 spells CASSVALKLA. The rearrangement uses TRBV9 and TRBJ1-1. The CDR3 spans 10 residues, counting both ends. Germline lookup yields CDR1 SGDLS and CDR2 YYNGEE.

This clonotype has at least ten counts. The V and J genes are TRBV19 and TRBJ1-5; D possibly corresponds to TRBD1 (5 bases). The germline V and J ends were trimmed by 7 bases and 5 bases, with 24 bases remaining between them. CDR1 LNHDA and CDR2 SQIVND come from the germline V gene (reference sequence). The CDR3 runs to 17 residues. The CDR3 coding sequence is TGTGCCAGTACCTCCGGAGGCAGAACTGTGGGGGATCAGCCCCAGCATTTT. It translates to CASTSGGRTVGDQPQHF.

This clonotype was recorded at least ten times. The rearrangement uses TRBV6-5 and TRBJ1-6; D perhaps matches TRBD1 (5 bases). V lost 5 bases and J lost 6, with 14 bases in between. The CDR3 extends over 15 amino acids. Per germline, CDR1 MNHEY and CDR2 SVGAGI. The CDR3 spells CASSQYRSGNSPLHF. In DNA, the CDR3 is TGTGCCAGCAGTCAATACAGGAGTGGTAATTCACCCCTCCACTTT.